The sequence of this T cell receptor (beta chain) was determined in a study of control samples from healthy donors and cancer patients. Germline values: CDR1 SEHNR, CDR2 FQNEAQ (reference sequence). The CDR3 sequence is 15 residues long. Trimming shortened V by 5 bases and J by 4 bases, and 16 bases separated the two germline ends. Some clones are missing from TCRdb's copy, which holds only in-frame ones; the method was immunoSEQ multiplex PCR. The sample consists of about 180,000 clones, 90% to 95% of them appearing once. The chain couples TRBV7-9 to TRBJ2-3; D remains ambiguous. Sequenced: blood. The clonotype comes from a woman aged 18-29 years in good health. As DNA, the CDR3 is TGTGCCAGCAGCCCGAGTCCCCTTCGCGCAGATACGCAGTATTTT. It is translated as CASSPSPLRADTQYF.